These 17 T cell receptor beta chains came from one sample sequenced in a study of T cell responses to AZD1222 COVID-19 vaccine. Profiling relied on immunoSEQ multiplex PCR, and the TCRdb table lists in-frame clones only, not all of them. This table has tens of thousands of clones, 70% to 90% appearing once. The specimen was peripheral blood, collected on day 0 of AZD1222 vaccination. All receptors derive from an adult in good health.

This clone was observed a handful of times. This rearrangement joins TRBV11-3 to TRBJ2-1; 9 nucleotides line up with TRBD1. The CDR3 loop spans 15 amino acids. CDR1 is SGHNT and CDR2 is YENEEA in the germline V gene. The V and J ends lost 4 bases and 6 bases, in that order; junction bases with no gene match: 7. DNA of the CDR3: TGTGCCAGCAGCTCCCCCCGGGACAGGGTCAATGAGCAGTTCTTC. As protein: CASSSPRDRVNEQFF. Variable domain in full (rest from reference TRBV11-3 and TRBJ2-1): EAGVVQSPRYKIIEKKQPVAFWCNPISGHNTLYWYLQNLGQGPELLIRYENEEAVDDSQLPKDRFSAERLKGVDSTLKIQPAELGDSAVYLCASSSPRDRVNEQFFGPGTRLTVL.

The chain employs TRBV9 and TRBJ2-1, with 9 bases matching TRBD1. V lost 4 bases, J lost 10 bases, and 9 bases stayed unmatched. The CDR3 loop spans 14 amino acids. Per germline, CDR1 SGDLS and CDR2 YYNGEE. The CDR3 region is CASSPRTGDIEQFF. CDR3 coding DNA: TGTGCCAGCAGCCCCCGGACAGGGGATATCGAGCAGTTCTTC.

CDR3 sequence (DNA): TGCGCCAGCAGCCACTTGGGACAGGGAGGGAGGAGAGAGACCCAGTACTTC. Protein product: CASSHLGQGGRRETQYF. The genes are TRBV4-1 and TRBJ2-5; 9 bases fit TRBD1. CDR1 and CDR2 (germline): MGHRA, YSYEKL. The CDR3 totals 17 residues. Germline trimming cut 3 bases from V and 4 bases from J; bases unmatched to any gene: 12.

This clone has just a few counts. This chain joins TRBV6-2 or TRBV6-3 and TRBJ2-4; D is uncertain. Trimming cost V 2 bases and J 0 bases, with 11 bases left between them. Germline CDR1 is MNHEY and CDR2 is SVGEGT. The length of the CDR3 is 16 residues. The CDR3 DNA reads TGTGCCAGCAGTTACCCATTCGCAATAGCCAAAAACATTCAGTACTTC. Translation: CASSYPFAIAKNIQYF.

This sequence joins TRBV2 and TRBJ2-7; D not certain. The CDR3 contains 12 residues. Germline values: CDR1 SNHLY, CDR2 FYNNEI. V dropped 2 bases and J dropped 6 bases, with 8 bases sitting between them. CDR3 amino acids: CASSENRGEQYF. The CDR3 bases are TGTGCCAGCAGTGAAAACCGAGGCGAGCAGTACTTC.

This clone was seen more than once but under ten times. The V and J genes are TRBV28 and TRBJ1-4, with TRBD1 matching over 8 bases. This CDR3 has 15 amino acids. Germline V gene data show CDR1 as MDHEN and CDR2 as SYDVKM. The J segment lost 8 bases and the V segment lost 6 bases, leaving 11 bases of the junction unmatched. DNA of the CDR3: TGTGCCAGCAGCCTAGGGACAGGATTTGGAGAAAAACTGTTTTTT. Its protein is CASSLGTGFGEKLFF.

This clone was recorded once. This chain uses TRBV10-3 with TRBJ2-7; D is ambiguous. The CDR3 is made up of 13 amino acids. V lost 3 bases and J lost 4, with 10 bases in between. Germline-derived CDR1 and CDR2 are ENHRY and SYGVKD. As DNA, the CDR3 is TGTGCCATCAGTGACCCAAGCAGGTACGAGCAGTACTTC. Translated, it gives CAISDPSRYEQYF.

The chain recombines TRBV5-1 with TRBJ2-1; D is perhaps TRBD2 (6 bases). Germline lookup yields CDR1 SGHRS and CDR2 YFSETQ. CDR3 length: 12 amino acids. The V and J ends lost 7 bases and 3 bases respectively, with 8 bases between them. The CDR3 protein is CASRDFYNEQFF. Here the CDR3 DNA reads TGCGCCAGCCGGGACTTCTACAATGAGCAGTTCTTC.

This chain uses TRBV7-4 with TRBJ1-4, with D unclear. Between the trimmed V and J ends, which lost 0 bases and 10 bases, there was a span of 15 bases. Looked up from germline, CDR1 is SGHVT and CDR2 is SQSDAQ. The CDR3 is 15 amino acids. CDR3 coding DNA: TGTGCCAGCAGCTTAGCCACGTACCCACCCGGAAAACTGTTTTTT. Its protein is CASSLATYPPGKLFF.

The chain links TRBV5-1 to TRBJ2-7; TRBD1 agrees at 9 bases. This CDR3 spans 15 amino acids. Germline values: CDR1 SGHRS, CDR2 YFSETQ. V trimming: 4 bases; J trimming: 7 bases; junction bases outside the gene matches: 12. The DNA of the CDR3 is TGCGCCAGCAGCGCCATACAGGGGGCCGGCGGAGAGCAGTACTTC. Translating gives CASSAIQGAGGEQYF.

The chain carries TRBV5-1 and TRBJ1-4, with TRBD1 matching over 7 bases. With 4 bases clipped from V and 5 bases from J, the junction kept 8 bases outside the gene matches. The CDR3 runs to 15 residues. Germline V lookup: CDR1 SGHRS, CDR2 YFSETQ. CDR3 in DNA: TGCGCCAGCAGCCCAGGGGGGGGGCTGAATGAAAAACTGTTTTTT. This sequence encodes CASSPGGGLNEKLFF. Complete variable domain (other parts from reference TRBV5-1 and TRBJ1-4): KAGVTQTPRYLIKTRGQQVTLSCSPISGHRSVSWYQQTPGQGLQFLFEYFSETQRNKGNFPGRFSGRQFSNSRSEMNVSTLELGDSALYLCASSPGGGLNEKLFFGSGTQLSVL.

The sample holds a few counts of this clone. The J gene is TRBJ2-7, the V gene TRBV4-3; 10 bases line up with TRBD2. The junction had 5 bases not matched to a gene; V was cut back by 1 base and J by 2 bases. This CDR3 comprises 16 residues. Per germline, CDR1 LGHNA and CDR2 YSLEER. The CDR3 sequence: CASSQGLAGAAYEQYF. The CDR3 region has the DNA TGCGCCAGCAGCCAAGGTCTAGCGGGAGCGGCCTACGAGCAGTACTTC.

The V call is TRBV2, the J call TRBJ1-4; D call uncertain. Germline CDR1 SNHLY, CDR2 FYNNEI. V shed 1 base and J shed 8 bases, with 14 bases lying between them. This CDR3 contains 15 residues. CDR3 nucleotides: TGTGCCAGCAGTGAAGTTTTCCGGGGTGGAGAAAAACTGTTTTTT. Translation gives CASSEVFRGGEKLFF.

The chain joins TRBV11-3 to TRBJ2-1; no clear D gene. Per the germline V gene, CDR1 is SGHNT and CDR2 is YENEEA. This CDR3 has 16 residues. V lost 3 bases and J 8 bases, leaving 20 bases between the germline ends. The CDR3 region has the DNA TGTGCCAGCAGCTTGGTAACGACGGTCACCCTCGATGAGCAGTTCTTC. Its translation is CASSLVTTVTLDEQFF.

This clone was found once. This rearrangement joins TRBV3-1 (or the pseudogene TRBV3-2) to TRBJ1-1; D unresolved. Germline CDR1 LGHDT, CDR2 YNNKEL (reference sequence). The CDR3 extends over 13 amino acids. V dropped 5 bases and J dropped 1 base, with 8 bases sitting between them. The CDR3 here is CASSSGQNTEAFF. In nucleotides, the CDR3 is TGTGCCAGCAGCTCCGGGCAGAACACTGAAGCTTTCTTT.

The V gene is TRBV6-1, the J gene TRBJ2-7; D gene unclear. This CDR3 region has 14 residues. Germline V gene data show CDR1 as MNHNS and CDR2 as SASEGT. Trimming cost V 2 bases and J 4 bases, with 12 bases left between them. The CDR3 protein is CASSESKGPYEQYF. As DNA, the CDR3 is TGTGCCAGCAGTGAATCAAAGGGTCCATACGAGCAGTACTTC.

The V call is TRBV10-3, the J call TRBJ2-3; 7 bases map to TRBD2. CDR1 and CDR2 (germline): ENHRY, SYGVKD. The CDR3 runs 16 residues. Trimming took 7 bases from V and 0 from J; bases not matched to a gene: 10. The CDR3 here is CAIKEGGGSSTDTQYF. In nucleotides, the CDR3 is TGTGCCATCAAGGAGGGCGGGGGATCTAGCACAGATACGCAGTATTTT.